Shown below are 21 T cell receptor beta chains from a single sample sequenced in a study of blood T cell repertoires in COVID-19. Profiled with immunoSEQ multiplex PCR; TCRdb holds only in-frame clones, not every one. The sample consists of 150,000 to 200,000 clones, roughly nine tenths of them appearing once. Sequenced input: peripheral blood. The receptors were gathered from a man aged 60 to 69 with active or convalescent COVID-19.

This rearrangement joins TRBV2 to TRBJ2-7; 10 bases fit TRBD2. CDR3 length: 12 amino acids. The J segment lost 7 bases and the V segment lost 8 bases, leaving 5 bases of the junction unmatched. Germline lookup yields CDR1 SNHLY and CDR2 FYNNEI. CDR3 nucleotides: TGTGCCAGCTGGAGCGGGGGGGAGGAGCAGTACTTC. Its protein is CASWSGGEEQYF. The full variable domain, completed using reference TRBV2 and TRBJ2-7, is EPEVTQTPSHQVTQMGQEVILRCVPISNHLYFYWYRQILGQKVEFLVSFYNNEISEKSEIFDDQFSVERPDGSNFTLKIRSTKLEDSAMYFCASWSGGEEQYFGPGTRLTVT.

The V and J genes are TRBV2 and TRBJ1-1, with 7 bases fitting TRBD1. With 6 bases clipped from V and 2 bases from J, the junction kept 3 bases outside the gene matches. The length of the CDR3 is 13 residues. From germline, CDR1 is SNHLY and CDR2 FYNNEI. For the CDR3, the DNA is TGTGCCAGCAGGGGGACAGAAAACACTGAAGCTTTCTTT. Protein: CASRGTENTEAFF.

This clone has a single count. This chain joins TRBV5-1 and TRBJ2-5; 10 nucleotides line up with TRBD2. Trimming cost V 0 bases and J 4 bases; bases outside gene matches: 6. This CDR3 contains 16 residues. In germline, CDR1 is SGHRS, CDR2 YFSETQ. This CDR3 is CASSLEASGGTETQYF. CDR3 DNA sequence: TGCGCCAGCAGCTTGGAGGCTAGCGGGGGTACAGAGACCCAGTACTTC.

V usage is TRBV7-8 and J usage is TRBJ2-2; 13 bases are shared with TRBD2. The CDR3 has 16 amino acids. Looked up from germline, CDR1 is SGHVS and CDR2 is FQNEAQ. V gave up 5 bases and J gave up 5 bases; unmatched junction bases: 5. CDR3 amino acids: CASSPTGLAGTGELFF. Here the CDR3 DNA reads TGTGCCAGCAGCCCTACGGGACTAGCGGGGACCGGGGAGCTGTTTTTT. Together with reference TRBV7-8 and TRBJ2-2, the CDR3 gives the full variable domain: GAGVSQSPRYKVAKRGQDVALRCDPISGHVSLFWYQQALGQGPEFLTYFQNEAQLDKSGLPSDRFFAERPEGSVSTLKIQRTQQEDSAVYLCASSPTGLAGTGELFFGEGSRLTVL.

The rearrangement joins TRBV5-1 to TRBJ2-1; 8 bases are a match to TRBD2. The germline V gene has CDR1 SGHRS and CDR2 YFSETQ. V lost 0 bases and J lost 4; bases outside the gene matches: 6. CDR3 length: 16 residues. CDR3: CASSLVLAGPYNEQFF. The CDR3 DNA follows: TGCGCCAGCAGCTTGGTGCTAGCGGGCCCTTACAATGAGCAGTTCTTC.

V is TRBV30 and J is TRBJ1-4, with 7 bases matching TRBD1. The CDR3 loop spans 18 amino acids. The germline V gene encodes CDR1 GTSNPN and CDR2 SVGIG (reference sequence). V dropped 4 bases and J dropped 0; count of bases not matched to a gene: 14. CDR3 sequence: CAWTKDRANPPTNEKLFF. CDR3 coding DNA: TGTGCCTGGACCAAAGACAGGGCCAATCCTCCAACTAATGAAAAACTGTTTTTT.

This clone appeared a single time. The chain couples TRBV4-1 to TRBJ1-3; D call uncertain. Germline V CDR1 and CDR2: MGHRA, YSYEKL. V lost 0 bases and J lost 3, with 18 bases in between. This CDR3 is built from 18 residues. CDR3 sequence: CASSQEIPRPALGNTIYF. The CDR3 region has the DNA TGCGCCAGCAGCCAAGAAATCCCCCGGCCAGCGCTTGGAAACACCATATATTTT.

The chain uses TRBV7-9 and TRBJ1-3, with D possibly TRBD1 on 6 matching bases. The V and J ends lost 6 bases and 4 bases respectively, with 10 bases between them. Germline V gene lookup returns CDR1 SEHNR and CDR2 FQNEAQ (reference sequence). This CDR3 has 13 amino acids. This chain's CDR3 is CASRLGTGNTIYF. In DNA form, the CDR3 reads TGTGCCAGCAGGCTAGGGACAGGAAACACCATATATTTT. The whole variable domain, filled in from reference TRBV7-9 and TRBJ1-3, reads DTGVSQNPRHKITKRGQNVTFRCDPISEHNRLYWYRQTLGQGPEFLTYFQNEAQLEKSRLLSDRFSAERPKGSFSTLEIQRTEQGDSAMYLCASRLGTGNTIYFGEGSWLTVV.

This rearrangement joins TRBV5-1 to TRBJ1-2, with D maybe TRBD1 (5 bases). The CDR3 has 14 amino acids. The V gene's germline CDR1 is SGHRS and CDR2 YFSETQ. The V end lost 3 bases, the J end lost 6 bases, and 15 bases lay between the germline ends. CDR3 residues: CASSSRGEKDGYTF. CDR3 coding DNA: TGCGCCAGCAGCTCGCGGGGGGAGAAGGATGGCTACACCTTC.

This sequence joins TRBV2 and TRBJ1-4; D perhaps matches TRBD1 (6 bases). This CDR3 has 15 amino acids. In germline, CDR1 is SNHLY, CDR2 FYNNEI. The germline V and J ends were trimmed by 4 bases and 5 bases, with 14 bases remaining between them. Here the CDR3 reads CASSGVNRVNEKLFF. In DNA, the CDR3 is TGTGCCAGCAGTGGAGTGAACAGGGTAAATGAAAAACTGTTTTTT. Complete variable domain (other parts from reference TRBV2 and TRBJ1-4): EPEVTQTPSHQVTQMGQEVILRCVPISNHLYFYWYRQILGQKVEFLVSFYNNEISEKSEIFDDQFSVERPDGSNFTLKIRSTKLEDSAMYFCASSGVNRVNEKLFFGSGTQLSVL.

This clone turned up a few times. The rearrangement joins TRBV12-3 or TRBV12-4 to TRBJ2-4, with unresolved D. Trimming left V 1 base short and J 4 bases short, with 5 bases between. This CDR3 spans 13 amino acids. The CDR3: CASSLGAKNIQYF. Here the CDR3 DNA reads TGTGCCAGCAGTTTAGGGGCAAAAAACATTCAGTACTTC.

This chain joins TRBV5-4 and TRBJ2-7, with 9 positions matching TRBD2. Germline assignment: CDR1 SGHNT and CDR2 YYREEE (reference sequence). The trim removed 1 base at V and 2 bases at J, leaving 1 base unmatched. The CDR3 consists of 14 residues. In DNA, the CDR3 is TGTGCCAGCAGCTTGTCTAGCGGGACCTACGAGCAGTACTTC. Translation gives CASSLSSGTYEQYF.

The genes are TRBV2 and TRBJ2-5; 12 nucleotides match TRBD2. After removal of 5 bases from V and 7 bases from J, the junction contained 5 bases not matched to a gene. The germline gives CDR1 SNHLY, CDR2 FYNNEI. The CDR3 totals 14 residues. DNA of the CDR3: TGTGCCAGCAGTTCTAGCGGGGGGGAGGGGACCCAGTACTTC. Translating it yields CASSSSGGEGTQYF.

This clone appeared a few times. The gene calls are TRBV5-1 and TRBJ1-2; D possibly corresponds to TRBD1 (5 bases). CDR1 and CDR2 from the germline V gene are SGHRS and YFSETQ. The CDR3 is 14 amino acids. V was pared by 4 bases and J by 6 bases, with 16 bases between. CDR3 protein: CASSRGGEKHGYTF. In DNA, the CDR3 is TGCGCCAGCAGCCGCGGAGGGGAGAAGCATGGCTACACCTTC. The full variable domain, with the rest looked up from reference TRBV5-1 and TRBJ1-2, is KAGVTQTPRYLIKTRGQQVTLSCSPISGHRSVSWYQQTPGQGLQFLFEYFSETQRNKGNFPGRFSGRQFSNSRSEMNVSTLELGDSALYLCASSRGGEKHGYTFGSGTRLTVV.

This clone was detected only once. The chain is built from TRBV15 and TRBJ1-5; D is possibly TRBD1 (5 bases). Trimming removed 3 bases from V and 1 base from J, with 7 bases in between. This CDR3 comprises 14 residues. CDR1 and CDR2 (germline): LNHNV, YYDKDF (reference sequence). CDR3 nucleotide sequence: TGTGCCACCAGCAGGACAGTGAGCAATCAGCCCCAGCATTTT. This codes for CATSRTVSNQPQHF.

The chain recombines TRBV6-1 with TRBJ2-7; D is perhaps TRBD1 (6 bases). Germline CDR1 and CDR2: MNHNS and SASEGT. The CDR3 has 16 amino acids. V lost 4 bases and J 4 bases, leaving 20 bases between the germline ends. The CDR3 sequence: CASSGSLRDKGYEQYF. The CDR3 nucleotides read TGTGCCAGCAGTGGTTCCCTCCGGGACAAGGGGTACGAGCAGTACTTC.

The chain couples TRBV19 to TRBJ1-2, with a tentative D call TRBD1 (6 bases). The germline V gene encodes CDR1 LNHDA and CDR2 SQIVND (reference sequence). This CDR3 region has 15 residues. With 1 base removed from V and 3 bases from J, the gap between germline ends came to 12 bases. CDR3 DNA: TGTGCCAGTAGTATAGGAGCAGGGGAGCACTATGGCTACACCTTC. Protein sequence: CASSIGAGEHYGYTF.

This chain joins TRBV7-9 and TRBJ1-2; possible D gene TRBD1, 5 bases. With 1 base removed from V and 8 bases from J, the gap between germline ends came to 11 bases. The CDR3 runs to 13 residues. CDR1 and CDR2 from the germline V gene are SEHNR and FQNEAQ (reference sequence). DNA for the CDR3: TGTGCCAGCAGCTTAGACGCGGGGGGGGGCTACACCTTC. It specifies CASSLDAGGGYTF.

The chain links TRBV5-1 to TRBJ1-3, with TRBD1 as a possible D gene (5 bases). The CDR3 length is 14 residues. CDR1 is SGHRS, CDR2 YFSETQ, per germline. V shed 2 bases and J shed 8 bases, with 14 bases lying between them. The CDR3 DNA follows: TGCGCCAGCAGCTTAGGAACTCAAGGGGACACCATATATTTT. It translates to CASSLGTQGDTIYF. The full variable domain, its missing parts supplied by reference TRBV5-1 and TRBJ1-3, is KAGVTQTPRYLIKTRGQQVTLSCSPISGHRSVSWYQQTPGQGLQFLFEYFSETQRNKGNFPGRFSGRQFSNSRSEMNVSTLELGDSALYLCASSLGTQGDTIYFGEGSWLTVV.

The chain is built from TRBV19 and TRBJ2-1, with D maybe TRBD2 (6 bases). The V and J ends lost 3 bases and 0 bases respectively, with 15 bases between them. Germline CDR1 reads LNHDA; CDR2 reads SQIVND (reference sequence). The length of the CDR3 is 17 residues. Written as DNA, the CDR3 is TGTGCCAGTAGTATGGGTTGGCAGGGAGGCTCCTACAATGAGCAGTTCTTC. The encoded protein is CASSMGWQGGSYNEQFF.

The CDR3 region has the DNA TGTGCCACCAGTATTACAGGGGGGCAAGAGACCCAGTACTTC. It codes for CATSITGGQETQYF. The chain couples TRBV24-1 to TRBJ2-5; 8 bases are shared with TRBD1. Trimming removed 6 bases from V and 2 bases from J; junction bases left unmatched: 4. CDR1 is KGHDR, CDR2 SFDVKD, per germline. The CDR3 is 14 amino acids.